Presented here are 18 T cell receptor beta chains from one specimen sequenced in a study of memory CD4+ T cells and cytomegalovirus serostatus. Sequencing was performed with immunoSEQ multiplex PCR; in TCRdb, only in-frame clones are kept and a portion is missing. The table has about 75,000 clones, under 80% seen once. Single viable CD3+CD4+CD8-CD45RO+ cells were sorted as the memory CD4+ T cells. The sequenced sample was memory CD4+ T cells from blood. These receptor sequences come from an adult in good health and CMV-seropositive.

The chain combines TRBV7-9 with TRBJ2-2; a weak D match, TRBD2 (6 bases). Looked up from germline, CDR1 is SEHNR and CDR2 is FQNEAQ (reference sequence). The CDR3 runs 13 residues. Trimming left V 5 bases short and J 6 bases short, with 10 bases between. The CDR3 here is CASSPPGAGELFF. Written as DNA, the CDR3 is TGTGCCAGCAGCCCACCGGGAGCCGGGGAGCTGTTTTTT.

The V gene is TRBV28, the J gene TRBJ1-6, with TRBD1 as a possible D gene (6 bases). Between the trimmed V and J ends, which lost 5 bases and 7 bases, there was a span of 21 bases. Germline V gene lookup returns CDR1 MDHEN and CDR2 SYDVKM. The CDR3 loop spans 17 amino acids. CDR3 sequence reads: CASSRGNLGYLNSPLHF. In DNA, the CDR3 is TGTGCCAGCAGTAGGGGGAACCTGGGTTATCTAAATTCACCCCTCCACTTT.

The rearrangement uses TRBV18 and TRBJ2-5; D is possibly TRBD1 (6 bases). The CDR3 sequence is 13 residues long. V lost 6 bases to trimming and J lost 3 bases, with 11 bases between them. Germline V gene sequence: CDR1 KGHSH, CDR2 LQKENI. The CDR3 sequence is CASSLGQKETQYF. CDR3 DNA: TGTGCCAGCTCCCTCGGACAGAAAGAGACCCAGTACTTC. Combining the CDR3 with reference TRBV18 and TRBJ2-5 gives the whole variable domain NAGVMQNPRHLVRRRGQEARLRCSPMKGHSHVYWYRQLPEEGLKFMVYLQKENIIDESGMPKERFSAEFPKEGPSILRIQQVVRGDSAAYFCASSLGQKETQYFGPGTRLLVL.

The V call is TRBV11-1, the J call TRBJ1-1; D is unresolved. The CDR3 is 12 residues long. Germline lookup yields CDR1 SGHAT and CDR2 FQDESV (reference sequence). The V and J ends lost 4 bases and 7 bases respectively, with 10 bases between them. For the CDR3, the DNA is TGTGCCAGCAGCTCCCTCCGCTTTGAAGCTTTCTTT. It yields the protein CASSSLRFEAFF.

The chain uses TRBV5-1 and TRBJ2-7; D tentatively reads TRBD1 or TRBD2 (6 bases each). Between the trimmed V and J ends, which lost 6 bases and 5 bases, there was a span of 18 bases. Germline V gene sequence: CDR1 SGHRS, CDR2 YFSETQ. CDR3 length equals 14 residues. For the CDR3, the DNA is TGCGCCAGCACGGGGGCGAAGGTTAGGCACGAGCAGTACGTC. This encodes CASTGAKVRHEQYV.

The J gene is TRBJ2-1, the V gene TRBV7-2; D perhaps matches TRBD2 (5 bases). CDR3 length: 13 residues. Germline V gene lookup returns CDR1 SGHTA and CDR2 FQGNSA. Trimming left V 5 bases short and J 8 bases short, with 13 bases between. CDR3 coding DNA: TGTGCCAGCAGCACCACTAGAGACTATGAGCAGTTCTTC. Translating gives CASSTTRDYEQFF.

This clone was seen repeatedly, ten times or more. The chain couples TRBV19 to TRBJ1-4, with a possible D match to TRBD1 (5 bases). The germline gives CDR1 LNHDA, CDR2 SQIVND (reference sequence). V lost 10 bases, J lost 6 bases, and 12 bases lay in between. This CDR3 spans 12 amino acids. The CDR3 DNA reads as TGTGCCACAGGGACTTTGGATGAAAAACTGTTTTTT. This translates into CATGTLDEKLFF.

V gene TRBV7-2 combines with J gene TRBJ1-4; a possible D gene is TRBD1 (5 bases). V lost 2 bases and J 8 bases, leaving 9 bases between the germline ends. This CDR3 comprises 13 residues. Germline CDR1 reads SGHTA; CDR2 reads FQGNSA. The CDR3 nucleotides are TGTGCCAGCAGCTTACTAGGGGTGGAAAAACTGTTTTTT. This translates into CASSLLGVEKLFF.

Here the CDR3 reads CAWKDTSSYNEQFF. In DNA, the CDR3 is TGTGCCTGGAAGGACACCAGCTCCTACAATGAGCAGTTCTTC. This rearrangement joins TRBV30 to TRBJ2-1; possible D gene TRBD1, 5 bases. CDR3 length: 14 residues. Germline CDR1 reads GTSNPN; CDR2 reads SVGIG (reference sequence). V shed 4 bases and J shed 0 bases, with 10 bases lying between them.

The chain is built from TRBV10-3 and TRBJ2-1; D is uncertain. CDR3 length: 13 amino acids. V was cut by 5 bases and J by 5 bases, with 10 bases left in between. CDR1 and CDR2 from the germline V gene are ENHRY and SYGVKD. CDR3 DNA sequence: TGTGCCATCAGTCTGCCGGAGAACAATGAGCAGTTCTTC. Encoded protein: CAISLPENNEQFF.

The J gene is TRBJ1-4, the V gene TRBV7-9, with D tentatively TRBD1 (5 bases). This CDR3 is 15 amino acids long. CDR1 and CDR2 from the germline V gene are SEHNR and FQNEAQ (reference sequence). The germline V and J ends were trimmed by 7 bases and 1 base, with 13 bases remaining between them. The CDR3 DNA follows: TGTGCCAGCACCGGGTCGAGGGGAACTAATGAAAAACTGTTTTTT. As protein: CASTGSRGTNEKLFF. Full variable domain (missing parts from reference TRBV7-9 and TRBJ1-4): DTGVSQNPRHKITKRGQNVTFRCDPISEHNRLYWYRQTLGQGPEFLTYFQNEAQLEKSRLLSDRFSAERPKGSFSTLEIQRTEQGDSAMYLCASTGSRGTNEKLFFGSGTQLSVL.

The table lists this clone with a few counts. This sequence joins TRBV6-5 and TRBJ2-2; 11 nucleotides agree with TRBD1. Germline loops: CDR1 MNHEY, CDR2 SVGAGI. The CDR3 sequence is 13 residues long. V was pared by 5 bases and J by 9 bases, with 2 bases of the junction left unmatched. Here the CDR3 reads CASSGQGAWELFF. CDR3 nucleotides: TGTGCCAGCAGTGGACAGGGGGCTTGGGAGCTGTTTTTT.

CDR3 region: CASSPLEGEGLFF. CDR3 sequence (DNA): TGTGCCAGCTCACCACTTGAAGGGGAGGGGTTGTTTTTT. The chain links TRBV18 to TRBJ1-4; tentatively, D is TRBD1 (5 bases). Between the trimmed V and J ends, which lost 1 base and 15 bases, there was a span of 15 bases. Germline V gene data show CDR1 as KGHSH and CDR2 as LQKENI. This CDR3 has 13 amino acids.

The chain carries TRBV7-9 and TRBJ2-5; D is perhaps TRBD1 (6 bases). CDR3 length: 13 amino acids. V gave up 7 bases and J gave up 5 bases, with 14 bases separating them. CDR1 and CDR2 from the germline V gene are SEHNR and FQNEAQ (reference sequence). Written as DNA, the CDR3 is TGTGCCAGCAACAACAGGGATGGGGAGACCCAGTACTTC. Protein product: CASNNRDGETQYF.

Concerning this clone itself: Germline is not matched at one junction end, which may reflect a read error. This chain joins TRBV9 and TRBJ1-2; D is possibly TRBD1 (5 bases). The CDR3 runs to 12 residues. The germline CDR1 and CDR2 sequences are SGDLS and YYNGEE. CDR3 sequence (DNA): TGTGCCAGCAGGGTAGGGGCAGGAGGCTACACCTTC. It encodes CASRVGAGGYTF.

The chain couples TRBV7-2 to TRBJ2-1; TRBD2 matches 12 bases. CDR3 length: 17 residues. The germline gives CDR1 SGHTA, CDR2 FQGNSA. The V segment lost 5 bases and the J segment 3 bases; nucleotides outside the gene matches: 8. CDR3 amino acids: CASSAKLAGGHYNEQFF. CDR3 DNA: TGTGCCAGCAGCGCTAAACTAGCGGGGGGCCACTACAATGAGCAGTTCTTC.

The chain is built from TRBV5-4 and TRBJ2-2, with D possibly being TRBD1 or TRBD2 (6 bases each). There are 15 residues in the CDR3. The V gene lost 5 bases and the J gene lost 4 bases, with 15 bases spanning the gap. Germline V gives CDR1 SGHNT, CDR2 YYREEE (reference sequence). The CDR3 region has the DNA TGTGCCAGCAGTCCTCCGGGGGCTATCACCGGGGAGCTGTTTTTT. Translated, it gives CASSPPGAITGELFF.

The V gene is TRBV11-2, the J gene TRBJ1-2; D is unclear. This CDR3 contains 15 residues. CDR1 is SGHAT, CDR2 FQNNGV, per germline. Trimming removed 1 base at V and 3 bases at J, with 12 bases between. This CDR3 reads CASSLAGGPYYGYTF. CDR3 bases: TGTGCCAGCAGCTTAGCCGGAGGACCGTACTATGGCTACACCTTC.